A selection of T cell receptor beta chains follows, all from one sample in a study of T cell repertoires in cytomegalovirus infection. Their antigen targets remain unknown. A single record per CDR3 protein comes from TCRdb applying MiXCR to the reads. The sample has hundreds of thousands of distinct CDR3 sequences, 25% to 35% seen once. The sample in question was cultured PBMCs, obtained from culture after CMV antigen stimulation. The receptors here all came from a human donor in good health (CMV status not recorded). Some clones in this sample may be carry-over from other donors' samples. The CDR3 runs from the conserved cysteine through the conserved F or W. D genes are given only for firm matches. Part of the rows lack a size; the others show once, few, many or a class for expanded clones.

d_gene: NA; abundance: few; j_gene: TRBJ2-3; v_gene: TRBV14; CDR3aa: CASSQVSLRRVDTQYF; CDR3nt: TGTGCCAGCAGCCAAGTCTCGTTACGGCGGGTAGATACGCAGTATTTT
d_gene: NA; abundance: once; j_gene: TRBJ2-3; v_gene: TRBV2; CDR3aa: CVIQNDSPDTQYF; CDR3nt: TGTGTCATTCAAAATGACAGCCCAGATACGCAGTATTTT
d_gene: TRBD1; abundance: few; j_gene: TRBJ2-1; v_gene: TRBV20-1; CDR3aa: CSASDSQGTGLRNEQFF; CDR3nt: TGCAGTGCTAGTGATTCACAGGGGACCGGACTTCGAAATGAGCAGTTCTTC
d_gene: NA; abundance: few; j_gene: TRBJ1-5; v_gene: TRBV28; CDR3aa: CASSLRKNQPQHF; CDR3nt: TGTGCCAGCAGTTTACGGAAAAATCAGCCCCAGCATTTT
d_gene: TRBD2; abundance: NA; j_gene: TRBJ2-7; v_gene: TRBV29-1; CDR3aa: CSAGGLAEREQYF; CDR3nt: TGCAGCGCCGGAGGACTAGCGGAACGCGAGCAGTACTTC
d_gene: TRBD2; abundance: few; j_gene: TRBJ2-1; v_gene: TRBV20-1; CDR3aa: CSALSGTSSYNEQFF; CDR3nt: TGCAGTGCTTTATCCGGGACTAGCAGCTACAATGAGCAGTTCTTC
d_gene: NA; abundance: NA; j_gene: TRBJ2-2; v_gene: TRBV2; CDR3aa: CASSDWQESTGELFF; CDR3nt: TGTGCCAGCAGTGATTGGCAGGAATCCACCGGGGAGCTGTTTTTT
d_gene: NA; abundance: few; j_gene: TRBJ1-1; v_gene: TRBV6-6; CDR3aa: CASTQTGGVYAFF; CDR3nt: TGTGCCAGCACCCAAACCGGTGGGGTCTATGCTTTCTTT
d_gene: TRBD2; abundance: few; j_gene: TRBJ2-7; v_gene: TRBV5-6; CDR3aa: CASSLASGRNEQYF; CDR3nt: TGTGCCAGCAGCTTGGCTAGCGGGAGAAACGAGCAGTACTTC
d_gene: TRBD1; abundance: few; j_gene: TRBJ2-2; v_gene: TRBV6-6; CDR3aa: CASSYGQGANGELFF; CDR3nt: TGTGCCAGCAGTTACGGACAGGGGGCGAATGGGGAGCTGTTTTTT
d_gene: NA; abundance: many; j_gene: TRBJ1-5; v_gene: TRBV7-2; CDR3aa: CASSFDNQPQHF; CDR3nt: TGTGCCAGCAGTTTCGACAATCAGCCCCAGCATTTT
d_gene: TRBD2; abundance: few; j_gene: TRBJ2-1; v_gene: TRBV4-3; CDR3aa: CASSQDRLAGGDEQFF; CDR3nt: TGCGCCAGCAGCCAAGATCGACTAGCGGGAGGGGATGAGCAGTTCTTC
d_gene: NA; abundance: few; j_gene: TRBJ2-3; v_gene: TRBV7-2; CDR3aa: CASSTDSLEDTQYF; CDR3nt: TGTGCCAGCAGCACTGACAGTTTAGAAGATACGCAGTATTTT
d_gene: NA; abundance: many; j_gene: TRBJ2-6; v_gene: TRBV7-8; CDR3aa: CASIPAAWGAGANVLTF; CDR3nt: TGTGCCAGCATCCCAGCGGCGTGGGGGGCTGGGGCCAACGTCCTGACTTTC
d_gene: NA; abundance: NA; j_gene: TRBJ1-1; v_gene: TRBV18; CDR3aa: CASSPLQENTEAFF; CDR3nt: TGTGCCAGCTCACCATTGCAGGAGAACACTGAAGCTTTCTTT
d_gene: TRBD1; abundance: NA; j_gene: TRBJ2-5; v_gene: TRBV6-5; CDR3aa: CASSSTGGRQETQYF; CDR3nt: TGTGCCAGCAGTTCAACAGGGGGGAGGCAAGAGACCCAGTACTTC
d_gene: TRBD1; abundance: NA; j_gene: TRBJ2-1; v_gene: TRBV19; CDR3aa: CASSVQTGSGYNEQFF; CDR3nt: TGTGCCAGTAGTGTACAGACAGGGTCTGGGTACAATGAGCAGTTCTTC
d_gene: NA; abundance: few; j_gene: TRBJ1-1; v_gene: TRBV12-3/TRBV12-4; CDR3aa: CASTVQENTEAFF; CDR3nt: TGTGCCAGCACCGTGCAGGAAAACACTGAAGCTTTCTTT
d_gene: TRBD2; abundance: medium-sized; j_gene: TRBJ2-2; v_gene: TRBV7-3; CDR3aa: CATQLAGGHTGELFF; CDR3nt: TGTGCCACCCAACTAGCGGGAGGGCACACCGGGGAGCTGTTTTTT
d_gene: NA; abundance: once; j_gene: TRBJ2-5; v_gene: TRBV29-1; CDR3aa: CTAGPSQETQYF; CDR3nt: TGCACCGCGGGTCCAAGCCAAGAGACCCAGTACTTC
d_gene: NA; abundance: NA; j_gene: TRBJ2-1; v_gene: TRBV27; CDR3aa: CASSLGTLPYNEQFF; CDR3nt: TGTGCCAGCAGTTTAGGGACTCTCCCCTACAATGAGCAGTTCTTC
d_gene: NA; abundance: many; j_gene: TRBJ1-1; v_gene: TRBV7-2; CDR3aa: CASSPRTENTEAFF; CDR3nt: TGTGCCAGCAGCCCCCGGACAGAGAACACTGAAGCTTTCTTT
d_gene: NA; abundance: NA; j_gene: TRBJ1-4; v_gene: TRBV4-1; CDR3aa: CASSHSYPGPNEKLFF; CDR3nt: TGCGCCAGCAGCCATTCCTATCCGGGTCCTAATGAAAAACTGTTTTTT
d_gene: NA; abundance: NA; j_gene: TRBJ2-7; v_gene: TRBV7-2; CDR3aa: CASSLGGLGIYEQYF; CDR3nt: TGTGCCAGCAGCTTAGGGGGGCTAGGAATATACGAGCAGTACTTC
d_gene: NA; abundance: few; j_gene: TRBJ2-5; v_gene: TRBV7-2; CDR3aa: CASSLGGGTLVRETQYF; CDR3nt: TGTGCCAGCAGCTTAGGAGGGGGGACGTTAGTTAGGGAGACCCAGTACTTC
d_gene: TRBD2; abundance: few; j_gene: TRBJ2-4; v_gene: TRBV9; CDR3aa: CASSELPERGNIQYF; CDR3nt: TGTGCCAGCAGCGAACTACCTGAGCGGGGGAACATTCAGTACTTC
d_gene: TRBD2; abundance: NA; j_gene: TRBJ2-2; v_gene: TRBV11-3; CDR3aa: CASSFTPSGINTGELFF; CDR3nt: TGTGCCAGCAGCTTCACCCCAAGCGGGATCAACACCGGGGAGCTGTTTTTT
d_gene: TRBD2; abundance: many; j_gene: TRBJ2-1; v_gene: TRBV7-8; CDR3aa: CASSLRASGEVYYNEQFF; CDR3nt: TGTGCCAGCAGCCTCCGGGCTAGCGGGGAGGTATACTACAATGAGCAGTTCTTC
d_gene: TRBD1; abundance: NA; j_gene: TRBJ2-1; v_gene: TRBV29-1; CDR3aa: CSVERGQGPGQFF; CDR3nt: TGCAGCGTCGAACGAGGACAGGGGCCCGGGCAGTTCTTC
d_gene: NA; abundance: few; j_gene: TRBJ2-6; v_gene: TRBV18; CDR3aa: CASHSPPKGVGANVLTF; CDR3nt: TGTGCCAGCCACTCACCACCTAAGGGAGTTGGGGCCAACGTCCTGACTTTC
d_gene: TRBD1; abundance: NA; j_gene: TRBJ1-5; v_gene: TRBV30; CDR3aa: CAWSPDRGSQPQHF; CDR3nt: TGTGCCTGGAGTCCGGACAGGGGGTCTCAGCCCCAGCATTTT
d_gene: NA; abundance: once; j_gene: TRBJ2-7; v_gene: TRBV27; CDR3aa: CASSYRDGAYEQYF; CDR3nt: TGTGCCAGCAGTTACCGGGACGGAGCCTACGAGCAGTACTTC
d_gene: NA; abundance: many; j_gene: TRBJ2-7; v_gene: TRBV7-2; CDR3aa: CASSLERWDEQYF; CDR3nt: TGTGCCAGCAGCTTAGAGCGGTGGGACGAGCAGTACTTC
d_gene: NA; abundance: NA; j_gene: TRBJ2-4; v_gene: TRBV4-1; CDR3aa: CASSQGLLANIQYF; CDR3nt: TGCGCCAGCAGCCAAGGCTTACTAGCAAACATTCAGTACTTC
d_gene: NA; abundance: few; j_gene: TRBJ1-5; v_gene: TRBV10-2; CDR3aa: CASSDRGGFYQPQHF; CDR3nt: TGCGCCAGCAGTGACAGGGGAGGTTTTTATCAGCCCCAGCATTTT
d_gene: NA; abundance: few; j_gene: TRBJ2-7; v_gene: TRBV23-1; CDR3aa: CATNDNNGEQYF; CDR3nt: TGCGCTACGAACGATAACAATGGCGAGCAGTACTTC
d_gene: TRBD1; abundance: few; j_gene: TRBJ1-2; v_gene: TRBV7-9; CDR3aa: CASSPTTGEDGYTF; CDR3nt: TGTGCCAGCAGCCCTACCACAGGGGAGGATGGCTACACCTTC
d_gene: NA; abundance: NA; j_gene: TRBJ2-2; v_gene: TRBV2; CDR3aa: CASRTAGTLGLFF; CDR3nt: TGTGCCAGCAGGACCGCCGGGACCTTGGGCCTGTTTTTT
d_gene: NA; abundance: few; j_gene: TRBJ2-2; v_gene: TRBV4-1; CDR3aa: CASSQVLAGELFF; CDR3nt: TGCGCCAGCAGCCAAGTGCTGGCCGGGGAGCTGTTTTTT
d_gene: TRBD1; abundance: NA; j_gene: TRBJ2-2; v_gene: TRBV28; CDR3aa: CASSLSGTVNTGELFF; CDR3nt: TGTGCCAGCAGTTTATCCGGGACAGTGAACACCGGGGAGCTGTTTTTT
d_gene: NA; abundance: many; j_gene: TRBJ2-7; v_gene: TRBV7-2; CDR3aa: CASSLQRTTYEQYF; CDR3nt: TGTGCCAGCAGCTTACAGCGGACTACCTACGAGCAGTACTTC
d_gene: TRBD1; abundance: few; j_gene: TRBJ1-5; v_gene: TRBV7-9; CDR3aa: CASSSWTGLNQPQHF; CDR3nt: TGTGCCAGCAGCTCCTGGACAGGACTTAATCAGCCCCAGCATTTT
d_gene: TRBD2; abundance: few; j_gene: TRBJ2-3; v_gene: TRBV7-9; CDR3aa: CASVSSGRPDTQYF; CDR3nt: TGTGCCAGCGTATCTAGCGGGAGGCCGGATACGCAGTATTTT